This TCR beta chain was recovered during a study of shared clonotypes between healthy human individuals. CD4+ cells yielded CD45RA+ naive and CD45RA-negative memory subsets. Assay used: immunoSEQ multiplex PCR; TCRdb lists only in-frame clones, some missing. The sample includes about 660,000 clones, around 67% of them seen just once. V lost 2 bases, J lost 7 bases, and 6 bases stayed unmatched. Looked up from germline, CDR1 is MGHRA and CDR2 is YSYEKL. This CDR3 region has 15 residues. The chain links TRBV4-1 to TRBJ2-7; the match to TRBD2 covers 12 bases. This receptor was identified in a woman in her twenties or thirties in good health. Sequencing was carried out using memory CD4+ T cells sorted from blood. Subset denoted: CD45RA-negative fraction. The chain's CDR3 is CASSQLAGGVWEQYF. CDR3 nucleotide sequence: TGCGCCAGCAGCCAACTAGCGGGGGGGGTTTGGGAGCAGTACTTC.